This TCR beta chain emerged from a study of blood T cell repertoires in COVID-19. Study-wide background: Researchers got acute and convalescent COVID-19 samples from the United States, Italy and Spain.

V gave up 1 base and J gave up 6 bases, with 9 bases separating them. Germline-derived CDR1 and CDR2 are SGHVS and FQNEAQ. This CDR3 region has 13 residues. Per the authors' pipeline: Amplification of reference gene primers was used by the study to estimate nucleated cell counts. The data were produced by immunoSEQ multiplex PCR, yet TCRdb's version contains in-frame clones alone and is incomplete. The DNA gave D and trimming, while V, J and clone size come from that table. The table lists around 500,000 clones, less than 90% of them singletons. Grouping used clinical history reported by participants in a survey and questionnaire. In Cohort 3, a recovered donor had either two negative PCRs, clearance, or symptom resolution.

Material for sequencing was PBMCs or T cells enriched from blood (not recorded which). This TCR was sampled from an older woman who had recovered from COVID-19. The rearrangement uses TRBV7-8 and TRBJ1-1; maybe TRBD1 (6 bases). The CDR3 region is CASSLVGAPEAFF. CDR3 bases: TGTGCCAGCAGCTTAGTGGGGGCCCCTGAAGCTTTCTTT. The full variable domain, in which reference TRBV7-8 and TRBJ1-1 provide the parts outside the CDR3, is GAGVSQSPRYKVAKRGQDVALRCDPISGHVSLFWYQQALGQGPEFLTYFQNEAQLDKSGLPSDRFFAERPEGSVSTLKIQRTQQEDSAVYLCASSLVGAPEAFFGQGTRLTVV.